The TCR beta chain under discussion was sequenced for a study of technical replicates of blood from several donors. The CDR3 extends over 13 amino acids. The junction had 3 bases not matched to a gene; V was cut back by 6 bases and J by 1 base. CDR1 is SQVTM and CDR2 is ANQGSEA in the germline V gene. Clones were sequenced by immunoSEQ multiplex PCR, and TCRdb holds only the in-frame ones, with some missing. The data contain under 35,000 clones, approximately 90% of them singletons. The rearrangement joins TRBV29-1 to TRBJ1-1, with TRBD1 identical over 9 bases. Sequencing was carried out using PBMCs. The sequence was obtained from a human donor in good health. Some clones in this sample may be carry-over from other donors' samples. For the CDR3, the DNA is TGCAGCGTGATGGACAGGGGGAACACTGAAGCTTTCTTT. Its protein is CSVMDRGNTEAFF.